This TCR beta chain was sequenced in a study of neurological immune-mediated disorders. The sample holds many counts of this clonotype. The making of cDNA relied on 5'RACE with 10-nucleotide random UMIs. TCRdb redid the calling of the 5' RACE reads with MiXCR, one entry per CDR3 protein. The sample carries 25,000 to 35,000 distinct CDR3 sequences, roughly 15% recorded once. Sequenced input: PBMCs. This clonotype was sampled from a man between 65 and 85 years old in good health.

The CDR3 here is CASSLDRYQPQHF. The CDR3, as DNA: TGTGCCAGCTCACTCGACAGGTATCAGCCCCAGCATTTT. The J gene is TRBJ1-5, the V gene TRBV18, with D tentatively TRBD1 (6 bases). There are 13 residues in the CDR3. In germline, CDR1 is KGHSH, CDR2 LQKENI. The V end lost 4 bases, the J end lost 5 bases, and 9 bases lay between the germline ends.